Below, one TCR beta chain is given with its context. Its antigen is not identified. Sequenced with the Oncomine TCR Beta short-read assay was DNA taken from cultured CD4+ T cells. Genomic DNA was drawn out of CD4+ T cells grown in culture. TCRdb re-derived calls from the PCR reads in MiXCR, one entry per CDR3 protein. The data contain about 9,700 distinct CDR3 sequences, less than 35% of them singletons. The data stem from a study of vaccination and CD4 T cells after COVID-19. Study-wide results and limits: A median 86.3% of convalescent patients' SARS-CoV-2-reactive clones emerged only after vaccination.

Treatment in this sample: approximately 10-day PBMC culture with coronavirus spike peptide pools or control peptides (ViraFEST assay). Prior to the COVID-19 pandemic (2011-2018), the unexposed donor's CD4+ T cells were collected. The ViraFEST method relied on peptide pools to expand antigen-specific T cells, followed by TCR sequencing. Trimming left V 3 bases short and J 2 bases short, with 10 bases between. Germline loops: CDR1 SGHTA, CDR2 FQGNSA. There are 14 residues in the CDR3. V usage is TRBV7-2 and J usage is TRBJ1-2; D might be TRBD1 (5 bases). The origin of this receptor is a human donor in good health. The sequenced material came from CD4+ T cells from blood, cultured in vitro. CDR3 sequence: CASSFDWGNYGYTF. For the CDR3, the DNA is TGTGCCAGCAGCTTCGATTGGGGGAACTATGGCTACACCTTC.